What follows are 30 T cell receptor beta chains derived from one specimen sequenced in a study of PD-1 blockade in classical Hodgkin lymphoma. Time point noted: newly diagnosed, previously untreated cHL patient sample. With magnetic negative selection, CD4+ T cells were purified from PBMCs that had been thawed. Sequenced by immunoSEQ multiplex PCR; TCRdb stores in-frame clones only, minus some. The sample yields 20,000 to 25,000 clones, more than 90% seen once. The sample comprised CD4+ T cells from blood. These receptors originate from a human donor with classical Hodgkin lymphoma.

This chain connects TRBV5-4 to TRBJ2-1; D call uncertain. The CDR3 has 11 amino acids. Germline V gene sequence: CDR1 SGHNT, CDR2 YYREEE (reference sequence). The V gene lost 2 bases and the J gene lost 10 bases, with 7 bases spanning the gap. CDR3 bases: TGTGCCAGCAGCTTTGGATGGGAGCAGTTCTTC. Residues: CASSFGWEQFF.

V gene TRBV18 combines with J gene TRBJ2-5; 9 nucleotides line up with TRBD1. With V trimmed by 0 bases and J by 5 bases, 10 bases remained unmatched. CDR1 is KGHSH and CDR2 is LQKENI in the germline V gene. The CDR3 totals 17 residues. CDR3 residues: CASSPPLRDRAWETQYF. The CDR3 DNA is TGTGCCAGCTCACCACCCCTCCGGGACAGGGCCTGGGAGACCCAGTACTTC.

As concerns this clone: Other DNA sequences in the sample encode the same CDR3. This chain uses TRBV5-1 with TRBJ2-6, with D unclear. Germline CDR1 and CDR2: SGHRS and YFSETQ. V was pared by 0 bases and J by 4 bases, with 8 bases between. There are 15 residues in the CDR3. CDR3 bases: TGCGCCAGCAGCTTGGGACCGACCGGGGCCAACGTCCTGACTTTC. Protein product: CASSLGPTGANVLTF. Filled out from reference TRBV5-1 and TRBJ2-6, the complete variable domain reads KAGVTQTPRYLIKTRGQQVTLSCSPISGHRSVSWYQQTPGQGLQFLFEYFSETQRNKGNFPGRFSGRQFSNSRSEMNVSTLELGDSALYLCASSLGPTGANVLTFGAGSRLTVL.

The chain has TRBV5-1 and TRBJ2-5; D not resolved. Per the germline V gene, CDR1 is SGHRS and CDR2 is YFSETQ. The germline V and J ends were trimmed by 0 bases and 5 bases, with 8 bases remaining between them. The CDR3 loop spans 13 amino acids. CDR3 in amino acids: CASSLASGETQYF. The CDR3 DNA is TGCGCCAGCAGCTTGGCTTCGGGCGAGACCCAGTACTTC.

This chain links TRBV30 with TRBJ2-5, with 10 bases fitting TRBD1. With V trimmed by 5 bases and J by 5 bases, 8 bases remained unmatched. The CDR3 is 14 residues long. CDR1 and CDR2 from the germline V gene are GTSNPN and SVGIG (reference sequence). The CDR3 is CAWDRDRGRETQYF. The CDR3 region has the DNA TGTGCCTGGGACCGCGACAGGGGGCGGGAGACCCAGTACTTC. The full variable domain, completed using reference TRBV30 and TRBJ2-5, is SQTIHQWPATLVQPVGSPLSLECTVEGTSNPNLYWYRQAAGRGLQLLFYSVGIGQISSEVPQNLSASRPQDRQFILSSKKLLLSDSGFYLCAWDRDRGRETQYFGPGTRLLVL.

This chain joins TRBV4-1 and TRBJ2-7, with D possibly being TRBD1 (6 bases). The germline CDR1 and CDR2 sequences are MGHRA and YSYEKL. The CDR3 is 15 residues long. Trimming removed 4 bases from V and 0 bases from J, with 13 bases in between. The CDR3 here is CASSRLGQLSYEQYF. The CDR3, as DNA: TGCGCCAGCAGCCGCCTAGGACAGCTCTCCTACGAGCAGTACTTC.

The V and J genes are TRBV6-6 and TRBJ2-6, with a weak D call TRBD1 (6 bases). The CDR3 spans 15 residues. The germline V gene encodes CDR1 MNHNY and CDR2 SVGAGI (reference sequence). Between the trimmed V and J ends, which lost 8 bases and 1 base, there was a span of 12 bases. The CDR3 coding sequence is TGTGCCAGCCACCCACAGGGATCTGGGGCCAACGTCCTGACTTTC. Translated, it gives CASHPQGSGANVLTF.

V is TRBV7-8 and J is TRBJ1-2; D call uncertain. V gave up 2 bases and J gave up 3 bases, with 13 bases separating them. From germline, CDR1 is SGHVS and CDR2 FQNEAQ. CDR3 length: 15 residues. In nucleotides, the CDR3 is TGTGCCAGCAGCTTATCTCCGTATCGTCACTATGGCTACACCTTC. This sequence encodes CASSLSPYRHYGYTF.

The chain links TRBV5-1 to TRBJ1-1; D is undetermined. The CDR3 contains 14 residues. With 0 bases removed from V and 1 base from J, the gap between germline ends came to 7 bases. The germline V gene encodes CDR1 SGHRS and CDR2 YFSETQ. The CDR3 region has the DNA TGCGCCAGCAGCTTGGGTGGCACGAACACTGAAGCTTTCTTT. Protein sequence: CASSLGGTNTEAFF.

The chain joins TRBV7-2 to TRBJ2-1; 8 bases align to TRBD2. This CDR3 is 14 amino acids long. CDR1 is SGHTA, CDR2 FQGNSA, per germline. V lost 1 base, J lost 9 bases, and 5 bases stayed unmatched. The CDR3 nucleotides are TGTGCCAGCAGCTTAGGGATAGCGGGGTCTGAGCAGTTCTTC. Encoded protein: CASSLGIAGSEQFF.

The chain joins TRBV11-1 to TRBJ2-7, with D tentatively TRBD1 (6 bases). This CDR3 has 13 amino acids. Germline CDR1 and CDR2: SGHAT and FQDESV (reference sequence). Trimming stripped 5 bases from V and 3 bases from J, with 11 bases between. CDR3 region: CASSEDRLYEQYF. The CDR3 nucleotides read TGTGCCAGCAGCGAGGACAGACTCTACGAGCAGTACTTC.

The chain couples TRBV9 to TRBJ1-2; D might be TRBD1 (5 bases). The V and J ends lost 0 bases and 14 bases respectively, with 20 bases between them. Per germline, CDR1 SGDLS and CDR2 YYNGEE. The CDR3 loop spans 14 amino acids. CDR3 in amino acids: CASSVGQSSLAWTF. The DNA of the CDR3 is TGTGCCAGCAGCGTAGGACAGTCTTCCTTGGCTTGGACCTTC.

V is TRBV4-3 and J is TRBJ2-2; 7 nucleotides match TRBD2. Germline values: CDR1 LGHNA, CDR2 YSLEER. The CDR3 contains 15 residues. J was trimmed by 5 bases and V by 1 base; bases with no gene match: 4. CDR3 nucleotide sequence: TGCGCCAGCAGCCAAGTGGGAGGGTGGACCGGGGAGCTGTTTTTT. Translation gives CASSQVGGWTGELFF.

This rearrangement joins TRBV27 to TRBJ1-4; TRBD1 is a possible D gene (6 bases). Trimming shortened V by 7 bases and J by 4 bases, and 13 bases separated the two germline ends. The CDR3 contains 14 residues. CDR1 and CDR2 (germline): MNHEY, SMNVEV (reference sequence). CDR3 sequence reads: CASKVRGHNEKLFF. In nucleotides, the CDR3 is TGTGCCAGCAAGGTGAGGGGACATAATGAAAAACTGTTTTTT.

This sequence joins TRBV5-1 and TRBJ1-2; 7 bases match TRBD1. CDR3 size: 15 residues. Germline assignment: CDR1 SGHRS and CDR2 YFSETQ. V shed 0 bases, J shed 8 bases, and the junction held 10 bases outside the gene matches. CDR3 sequence: CASSLGRQGFQGYTF. The DNA of the CDR3 is TGCGCCAGCAGCTTGGGACGACAGGGCTTTCAGGGCTACACCTTC.

The V gene is TRBV5-4, the J gene TRBJ2-3; 14 nucleotides align to TRBD2. The CDR3 contains 16 residues. After removal of 4 bases from V and 5 bases from J, the junction contained 6 bases not matched to a gene. The germline CDR1 and CDR2 sequences are SGHNT and YYREEE (reference sequence). CDR3 loop: CASSAGLAGVGDTQYF. The CDR3 DNA sequence: TGTGCCAGCAGCGCGGGACTAGCGGGAGTAGGAGATACGCAGTATTTT.

The V gene is TRBV28, the J gene TRBJ2-6, with 11 positions matching TRBD1. The germline CDR1 and CDR2 sequences are MDHEN and SYDVKM. Trimming cost V 3 bases and J 1 base; bases outside gene matches: 5. The CDR3 runs 18 residues. In nucleotides, the CDR3 is TGTGCCAGCAGTTTCCCGGGGACAGGGGGTTCTGGGGCCAACGTCCTGACTTTC. This sequence encodes CASSFPGTGGSGANVLTF.

The chain uses TRBV5-1 and TRBJ2-2, with 7 bases identical to TRBD1. Germline V gives CDR1 SGHRS, CDR2 YFSETQ. The CDR3 covers 16 residues. V dropped 1 base and J dropped 2; count of bases not matched to a gene: 5. The CDR3 DNA reads as TGCGCCAGCAGCTTGATTACAGGGGCTAACACCGGGGAGCTGTTTTTT. Translation gives CASSLITGANTGELFF.

The V gene is TRBV15, the J gene TRBJ1-2; TRBD1 agrees at 7 bases. After removal of 0 bases from V and 5 bases from J, the junction contained 6 bases not matched to a gene. The CDR3 extends over 15 amino acids. The germline V gene has CDR1 LNHNV and CDR2 YYDKDF (reference sequence). CDR3 sequence: CATSREGGGVYGYTF. In DNA form, the CDR3 reads TGTGCCACCAGCAGAGAAGGAGGGGGCGTATATGGCTACACCTTC.

The chain employs TRBV19 and TRBJ2-1; 14 bases are shared with TRBD2. The junction had 6 bases not matched to a gene; V was cut back by 4 bases and J by 7 bases. The germline V gene encodes CDR1 LNHDA and CDR2 SQIVND (reference sequence). The CDR3 spans 16 residues. This CDR3 is CASSRRLAGGRNEQFF. DNA of the CDR3: TGTGCCAGTAGTAGAAGACTAGCGGGGGGGCGAAATGAGCAGTTCTTC.

This clone came up a few times. This chain connects TRBV7-3 to TRBJ2-1, with TRBD1 as a possible D gene (5 bases). From germline, CDR1 is SGHTA and CDR2 FQGTGA. The CDR3 has 15 amino acids. V was shortened by 5 bases and J by 5 bases, with 16 bases between the two germline ends. Here the CDR3 DNA reads TGTGCCAGCAGCCCCAGGGATCGGTCCGACAATGAGCAGTTCTTC. Translation: CASSPRDRSDNEQFF.

V is TRBV5-6 and J is TRBJ2-1, with 11 bases identical to TRBD2. The CDR3 is 17 residues long. J gave up 0 bases and V 3 bases, and 5 bases lay outside the gene matches. Germline V gene lookup returns CDR1 SGHDT and CDR2 YYEEEE. CDR3 sequence reads: CASSWLAGGSSYNEQFF. The CDR3 DNA is TGTGCCAGCAGCTGGTTAGCGGGGGGGAGCTCCTACAATGAGCAGTTCTTC.

This sequence joins TRBV5-1 and TRBJ2-5; the D is unclear. The CDR3 is 13 residues long. The germline gives CDR1 SGHRS, CDR2 YFSETQ. Trimming cost V 4 bases and J 2 bases, with 9 bases left between them. The CDR3 region has the DNA TGCGCCAGCAGCATACAGATTCAAGAGACCCAGTACTTC. This encodes CASSIQIQETQYF.

This sequence joins TRBV7-6 and TRBJ2-1; D gene uncertain. The germline V gene has CDR1 SGHVS and CDR2 FNYEAQ. The CDR3 extends over 12 amino acids. V shed 1 base and J shed 6 bases, with 4 bases lying between them. CDR3 protein: CASSLVGNEQFF. CDR3 nucleotides: TGTGCCAGCAGCTTAGTGGGCAATGAGCAGTTCTTC.

DNA of the CDR3: TGTGCCAGCAGCTTAGCCCCGGGACAGGGGGCCTGGGAGACCCAGTACTTC. Translation: CASSLAPGQGAWETQYF. The rearrangement links TRBV7-9 to TRBJ2-5; TRBD1 matches 12 bases. The CDR3 is made up of 17 amino acids. CDR1 and CDR2 (germline): SEHNR, FQNEAQ (reference sequence). Unmatched junction bases numbered 7, after V lost 0 bases and J lost 5 bases.

This sequence joins TRBV5-8 and TRBJ1-1, with 9 bases matching TRBD1. The V segment lost 4 bases and the J segment 0 bases; nucleotides outside the gene matches: 7. This CDR3 contains 16 residues. Germline V lookup: CDR1 SGHTS, CDR2 YDEGEE. The CDR3 DNA follows: TGTGCCAGCAGCCCGGGACAGGGAGAAATGAACACTGAAGCTTTCTTT. The encoded protein is CASSPGQGEMNTEAFF.

The chain couples TRBV5-1 to TRBJ2-3, with D maybe TRBD2 (6 bases). The ends were cut back, 2 bases at V and 0 bases at J, with 10 bases in the middle. This CDR3 contains 15 residues. Germline loops: CDR1 SGHRS, CDR2 YFSETQ. The chain's CDR3 is CASSFLASSTDTQYF. The CDR3 nucleotides read TGCGCCAGCAGCTTTCTAGCGTCTAGCACAGATACGCAGTATTTT. The variable domain in full, with the rest retrieved from reference TRBV5-1 and TRBJ2-3, is KAGVTQTPRYLIKTRGQQVTLSCSPISGHRSVSWYQQTPGQGLQFLFEYFSETQRNKGNFPGRFSGRQFSNSRSEMNVSTLELGDSALYLCASSFLASSTDTQYFGPGTRLTVL.

V gene TRBV6-1 combines with J gene TRBJ2-7; D gene unclear. The V end lost 0 bases, the J end lost 0 bases, and 12 bases lay between the germline ends. The CDR3 is 16 residues long. CDR1 and CDR2 from the germline V gene are MNHNS and SASEGT. The CDR3 is CASSEAITFYSYEQYF. CDR3 DNA: TGTGCCAGCAGTGAAGCCATCACATTTTACTCCTACGAGCAGTACTTC.

The V gene is TRBV19, the J gene TRBJ2-2; 12 nucleotides match TRBD2. This CDR3 has 15 amino acids. Losses at the gene ends were 8 bases for V and 6 bases for J; bases not matched to a gene: 7. Germline CDR1 is LNHDA and CDR2 is SQIVND (reference sequence). CDR3 bases: TGTGCCAGTGGACCTAGCGGGAGGGCCTCCGGGGAGCTGTTTTTT. Translating it yields CASGPSGRASGELFF.

V and J are TRBV25-1 and TRBJ2-3, with 8 bases that match TRBD2. From germline, CDR1 is MGHDK and CDR2 SYGVNS. V gave up 3 bases and J gave up 1 base; unmatched junction bases: 3. CDR3 length: 15 residues. CDR3 sequence (DNA): TGTGCCAGCAGTGAGCCAGCGGGGGGCACAGATACGCAGTATTTT. Translation gives CASSEPAGGTDTQYF. Using reference TRBV25-1 and TRBJ2-3 for the parts outside the CDR3, the full variable domain is EADIYQTPRYLVIGTGKKITLECSQTMGHDKMYWYQQDPGMELHLIHYSYGVNSTEKGDLSSESTVSRIRTEHFPLTLESARPSHTSQYLCASSEPAGGTDTQYFGPGTRLTVL.